The next 32 T cell receptor beta chains were all read from a single sample in a study of resident and recirculating memory T cells in vitiligo. Libraries were prepared by immunoSEQ multiplex PCR; TCRdb keeps only in-frame clonotypes and omits some of them. The sample lists more than 70,000 clones; 92% were seen once. The sequenced sample was blood. These receptors all come from a male donor with vitiligo.

This clone was observed a single time. The rearrangement links TRBV27 to TRBJ2-2; TRBD2 matches 7 bases. Germline V gene data show CDR1 as MNHEY and CDR2 as SMNVEV (reference sequence). This CDR3 comprises 16 residues. V shed 2 bases, J shed 8 bases, and the junction held 11 bases outside the gene matches. The CDR3 DNA reads as TGTGCCAGCAGTTTAAGGGGACTACCCTCAGGGGGGGAGCTGTTTTTT. Protein product: CASSLRGLPSGGELFF.

This chain uses TRBV7-6 with TRBJ2-7; 7 bases line up with TRBD2. V shed 1 base and J 7 bases; nucleotides not matched to a gene: 13. This CDR3 contains 16 residues. The V gene's germline CDR1 is SGHVS and CDR2 FNYEAQ. The chain's CDR3 is CASSLGGFAGVGEQYF. DNA for the CDR3: TGTGCCAGCAGCTTAGGAGGTTTCGCGGGAGTGGGAGAGCAGTACTTC.

The rearrangement joins TRBV28 to TRBJ1-2; 7 bases map to TRBD1. Per the germline V gene, CDR1 is MDHEN and CDR2 is SYDVKM. CDR3 length: 13 residues. With 2 bases clipped from V and 8 bases from J, the junction kept 5 bases outside the gene matches. CDR3 region: CASSLRRGLGYTF. The CDR3 bases are TGTGCCAGCAGTTTAAGGAGGGGGCTCGGCTACACCTTC.

The chain couples TRBV2 to TRBJ1-1, with no clear D. CDR1 is SNHLY, CDR2 FYNNEI, per germline. This CDR3 is 13 amino acids long. V was clipped by 5 bases and J by 7 bases, with 14 bases between them. Written as DNA, the CDR3 is TGTGCCAGCAGTAAGACAACGAACTTTGAAGCTTTCTTT. Translated: CASSKTTNFEAFF.

This chain links TRBV21-1 with TRBJ1-2. TRBV21-1 is labeled a pseudogene. The CDR3 has 17 residues. This chain's CDR3 is CASSLKAVSHTPPGYTF. CDR3 coding DNA: TGTGCCAGCAGCCTTAAGGCGGTGTCTCATACACCCCCCGGCTACACCTTC.

The chain joins TRBV10-1 to TRBJ2-7; 10 nucleotides agree with TRBD2. V shed 3 bases and J 0 bases; nucleotides not matched to a gene: 11. Looked up from germline, CDR1 is WNHNN and CDR2 is SYGVQD (reference sequence). The CDR3 sequence is 18 residues long. CDR3 residues: CASSENWTSGGSSYEQYF. CDR3 DNA: TGCGCCAGCAGTGAAAATTGGACTAGCGGCGGGAGCTCCTACGAGCAGTACTTC.

The gene calls are TRBV9 and TRBJ2-5; the match to TRBD2 covers 8 bases. This CDR3 has 15 residues. V was clipped by 0 bases and J by 2 bases; unmatched bases: 3. Germline V CDR1 and CDR2: SGDLS, YYNGEE. The CDR3 DNA is TGTGCCAGCAGCGTAGGGGTAGCGGGACAAGAGACCCAGTACTTC. Its translation is CASSVGVAGQETQYF.

This clone was picked up a small number of times. V is TRBV28 and J is TRBJ1-4; TRBD1 matches at 8 bases. This CDR3 is built from 14 residues. Losses at the gene ends were 5 bases for V and 13 bases for J; bases not matched to a gene: 12. Germline V gives CDR1 MDHEN, CDR2 SYDVKM. The CDR3 coding sequence is TGTGCCAGCAGTGGACAGGGCGGAACGAAAGGACTGTTTTTT. It is translated as CASSGQGGTKGLFF.

The chain's CDR3 is CASSFEGRGAYTEAFF. CDR3 DNA: TGCGCCAGCAGCTTTGAGGGACGGGGGGCCTACACTGAAGCTTTCTTT. The V call is TRBV5-1, the J call TRBJ1-1; D is possibly TRBD1 (6 bases). CDR1 is SGHRS and CDR2 is YFSETQ in the germline V gene. This CDR3 is built from 16 residues. V was clipped by 2 bases and J by 3 bases, with 17 bases between them.

V gene TRBV5-3 combines with J gene TRBJ2-1; 9 bases are shared with TRBD1. TRBV5-3 is marked as an open reading frame, function uncertain. The CDR3 sequence is 16 residues long. Losses at the gene ends were 5 bases for V and 6 bases for J; bases not matched to a gene: 12. The CDR3 DNA is TGTGCCAGAAGATCTCCCGGGACAGGGTTCGGCAATGAGCAGTTCTTC. Protein: CARRSPGTGFGNEQFF.

The CDR3 region has the DNA TGTGCCAGCAGCGGGGGGGGACGGACCTACAATGAGCAGTTCTTC. Amino acids: CASSGGGRTYNEQFF. The chain combines TRBV9 with TRBJ2-1; 7 bases are shared with TRBD2. V shed 3 bases, J shed 2 bases, and the junction held 5 bases outside the gene matches. Germline V gene sequence: CDR1 SGDLS, CDR2 YYNGEE. The CDR3 totals 15 residues.

The chain links TRBV5-1 to TRBJ2-6; 11 nucleotides agree with TRBD2. There are 19 residues in the CDR3. After removal of 3 bases from V and 2 bases from J, the junction contained 10 bases not matched to a gene. Germline V gene lookup returns CDR1 SGHRS and CDR2 YFSETQ. The CDR3 protein is CASSSSPLAGGAGANVLTF. DNA for the CDR3: TGCGCCAGCAGCTCTTCTCCCTTAGCGGGAGGGGCTGGGGCCAACGTCCTGACTTTC. Full variable domain (rest looked up from reference TRBV5-1 and TRBJ2-6): KAGVTQTPRYLIKTRGQQVTLSCSPISGHRSVSWYQQTPGQGLQFLFEYFSETQRNKGNFPGRFSGRQFSNSRSEMNVSTLELGDSALYLCASSSSPLAGGAGANVLTFGAGSRLTVL.

Comments on this clone: Within the sample, other DNA sequences also encode this same CDR3. The chain links TRBV28 to TRBJ1-1; 9 bases align to TRBD1. The CDR3 covers 13 residues. Germline V gene lookup returns CDR1 MDHEN and CDR2 SYDVKM. Trimming cost V 6 bases and J 5 bases; bases outside gene matches: 4. CDR3 DNA: TGTGCCAGCAGCCGGACAGGGGATACTGAAGCTTTCTTT. It translates to CASSRTGDTEAFF.

V gene TRBV28 combines with J gene TRBJ2-7; 8 nucleotides line up with TRBD1. Germline V gene sequence: CDR1 MDHEN, CDR2 SYDVKM. V lost 6 bases, J lost 4 bases, and 8 bases stayed unmatched. CDR3 size: 14 residues. This chain's CDR3 is CASSSGTGQYEQYF. The DNA of the CDR3 is TGTGCCAGCAGCTCGGGGACAGGCCAGTACGAGCAGTACTTC. The complete variable domain, with remaining parts taken from reference TRBV28 and TRBJ2-7, reads DVKVTQSSRYLVKRTGEKVFLECVQDMDHENMFWYRQDPGLGLRLIYFSYDVKMKEKGDIPEGYSVSREKKERFSLILESASTNQTSMYLCASSSGTGQYEQYFGPGTRLTVT.

V usage is TRBV14 and J usage is TRBJ1-1; TRBD1 might be the D (6 bases). Germline V lookup: CDR1 SGHDN, CDR2 FVKESK. V dropped 4 bases and J dropped 1 base, with 16 bases sitting between them. CDR3 length: 16 residues. This CDR3 is CASSLLPRGENTEAFF. CDR3 sequence (DNA): TGTGCCAGCAGCCTCCTTCCCAGGGGCGAGAACACTGAAGCTTTCTTT.

J is TRBJ1-2 and V is TRBV12-2. TRBV12-2 is recorded as a pseudogene. The CDR3 runs to 17 residues. The CDR3 DNA is TGTGCAAGTCGCCCCCCCCCTCCCCTTTCGACTGACTATGGCTACACCTTC. Its protein is CASRPPPPLSTDYGYTF.

The genes are TRBV11-2 and TRBJ2-7, with 13 bases lining up with TRBD2. V was pared by 1 base and J by 7 bases, with 1 base of the junction left unmatched. The CDR3 extends over 14 amino acids. CDR1 and CDR2 from the germline V gene are SGHAT and FQNNGV. The CDR3 DNA reads as TGTGCCAGCAGCTTAGGACTAGCGGGAGGTGAGCAGTACTTC. Its protein is CASSLGLAGGEQYF.

V gene TRBV28 combines with J gene TRBJ2-7, with 8 bases lining up with TRBD1. Germline loops: CDR1 MDHEN, CDR2 SYDVKM. V lost 5 bases, J lost 4 bases, and 10 bases stayed unmatched. This CDR3 has 15 residues. The CDR3: CASSPTAGGGYEQYF. DNA of the CDR3: TGTGCCAGCAGTCCCACAGCAGGGGGCGGGTACGAGCAGTACTTC.

This rearrangement joins TRBV27 to TRBJ2-7, with 10 bases matching TRBD1. Germline V gives CDR1 MNHEY, CDR2 SMNVEV (reference sequence). The CDR3 runs to 15 residues. V lost 3 bases to trimming and J lost 2 bases; unmatched junction nucleotides: 4. CDR3 residues: CASSLKGQGAYEQYF. CDR3 DNA: TGTGCCAGCAGTTTGAAAGGACAGGGGGCCTACGAGCAGTACTTC.

The table lists this clone with a count of one. This chain uses TRBV6-1 with TRBJ2-3; a weak D match, TRBD2 (7 bases). This CDR3 is built from 15 residues. V lost 8 bases to trimming and J lost 3 bases, with 18 bases between them. Germline assignment: CDR1 MNHNS and CDR2 SASEGT. CDR3 in DNA: TGTGCCAGCGGTAGTGGGGGGGGCCGAACAGATACGCAGTATTTT. As protein: CASGSGGGRTDTQYF.

The chain has TRBV11-1 and TRBJ2-7; 8 bases are shared with TRBD2. Germline CDR1 reads SGHAT; CDR2 reads FQDESV (reference sequence). This CDR3 has 13 amino acids. After removal of 3 bases from V and 4 bases from J, the junction contained 2 bases not matched to a gene. Here the CDR3 DNA reads TGTGCCAGCAGCTTTGGCGGGGGGTACGAGCAGTACTTC. Its translation is CASSFGGGYEQYF.

The V and J genes are TRBV28 and TRBJ2-3; D call uncertain. V was pared by 5 bases and J by 2 bases, with 11 bases between. The germline CDR1 and CDR2 sequences are MDHEN and SYDVKM. The CDR3 covers 14 residues. The CDR3 DNA sequence: TGTGCCAGCAGTCCAATCCCCAACACAGATACGCAGTATTTT. Protein: CASSPIPNTDTQYF.

This chain joins TRBV28 and TRBJ2-7; TRBD2 matches 13 bases. The CDR3 runs 19 residues. Germline trimming cut 2 bases from V and 2 bases from J; bases unmatched to any gene: 12. The germline gives CDR1 MDHEN, CDR2 SYDVKM. CDR3 bases: TGTGCCAGCAGTTTAGTAAGGGAGGGACTAGCGGGACGACCCTACGAGCAGTACTTC. Protein sequence: CASSLVREGLAGRPYEQYF.

CDR3 sequence: CASSLVDGGAHEQFF. CDR3 nucleotide sequence: TGCGCCAGCAGCTTGGTAGATGGGGGGGCCCATGAGCAGTTCTTC. The chain couples TRBV5-1 to TRBJ2-1; D possibly corresponds to TRBD2 (7 bases). V lost 0 bases, J lost 8 bases, and 15 bases lay in between. CDR1 is SGHRS, CDR2 YFSETQ, per germline. The CDR3 has 15 residues.

This chain connects TRBV13 to TRBJ2-7, with TRBD1 matching over 7 bases. The CDR3 totals 12 residues. Germline V gene data show CDR1 as PRHDT and CDR2 as FYEKMQ (reference sequence). V dropped 6 bases and J dropped 13; count of bases not matched to a gene: 12. The CDR3 sequence is CASSENPRGSYF. The CDR3 bases are TGTGCCAGCAGTGAAAACCCCAGGGGGTCATACTTC.

J is TRBJ2-7 and V is TRBV28; TRBD1 aligns across 9 bases. CDR1 and CDR2 from the germline V gene are MDHEN and SYDVKM. The CDR3 loop spans 11 amino acids. In DNA form, the CDR3 reads TGTGCGACAGGGGGGTCCTACGAGCAGTACTTC. This translates into CATGGSYEQYF.

V is TRBV4-2 and J is TRBJ2-7, with TRBD1 matching 9 bases. This CDR3 contains 17 residues. The J segment lost 0 bases and the V segment lost 1 base, leaving 7 bases of the junction unmatched. The germline V gene has CDR1 LGHNA and CDR2 YNFKEQ. The CDR3 here is CASSQGAGTGSSYEQYF. As DNA, the CDR3 is TGTGCCAGCAGCCAAGGAGCCGGGACAGGGAGCTCCTACGAGCAGTACTTC.

V gene TRBV7-9 combines with J gene TRBJ2-5, with 7 bases fitting TRBD2. Germline loops: CDR1 SEHNR, CDR2 FQNEAQ (reference sequence). With 5 bases clipped from V and 11 bases from J, the junction kept 17 bases outside the gene matches. The CDR3 length is 15 residues. The CDR3 here is CASSPPRLATGGQYF. In DNA form, the CDR3 reads TGTGCCAGCAGCCCCCCGCGCCTGGCAACGGGAGGTCAGTACTTC. The full variable domain, rest sourced from reference TRBV7-9 and TRBJ2-5, is DTGVSQNPRHKITKRGQNVTFRCDPISEHNRLYWYRQTLGQGPEFLTYFQNEAQLEKSRLLSDRFSAERPKGSFSTLEIQRTEQGDSAMYLCASSPPRLATGGQYFGPGTRLLVL.

The chain couples TRBV7-6 to TRBJ2-3; 8 bases align to TRBD2. In germline, CDR1 is SGHVS, CDR2 FNYEAQ. With 1 base clipped from V and 4 bases from J, the junction kept 13 bases outside the gene matches. This CDR3 is 18 amino acids long. DNA of the CDR3: TGTGCCAGCAGCTTAGAACCCCCTTCGGGAGGGTCGTCAGATACGCAGTATTTT. Protein: CASSLEPPSGGSSDTQYF.

The rearrangement uses TRBV27 and TRBJ1-2; no definite D call. V lost 5 bases to trimming and J lost 0 bases, with 7 bases between them. The CDR3 sequence is 13 residues long. Germline V lookup: CDR1 MNHEY, CDR2 SMNVEV (reference sequence). The CDR3 DNA reads TGTGCCAGCAGTAAACAAGCTAACTATGGCTACACCTTC. It encodes CASSKQANYGYTF.

This rearrangement joins TRBV11-2 to TRBJ2-2; 8 positions agree with TRBD2. CDR3 length equals 19 residues. Germline V lookup: CDR1 SGHAT, CDR2 FQNNGV. V was clipped by 0 bases and J by 7 bases; unmatched bases: 16. CDR3 region: CASSLDPPPRAGVNGELFF. The CDR3 DNA is TGTGCCAGCAGCTTAGATCCCCCCCCTCGAGCGGGAGTAAACGGGGAGCTGTTTTTT.

The chain joins TRBV18 to TRBJ1-4; the D gene is possibly TRBD1 (5 bases). Germline values: CDR1 KGHSH, CDR2 LQKENI. V gave up 0 bases and J gave up 7 bases, with 12 bases separating them. The CDR3 consists of 15 residues. DNA for the CDR3: TGTGCCAGCTCACCACCGGGGTCGGGGGGTGAAAAACTGTTTTTT. This sequence encodes CASSPPGSGGEKLFF.